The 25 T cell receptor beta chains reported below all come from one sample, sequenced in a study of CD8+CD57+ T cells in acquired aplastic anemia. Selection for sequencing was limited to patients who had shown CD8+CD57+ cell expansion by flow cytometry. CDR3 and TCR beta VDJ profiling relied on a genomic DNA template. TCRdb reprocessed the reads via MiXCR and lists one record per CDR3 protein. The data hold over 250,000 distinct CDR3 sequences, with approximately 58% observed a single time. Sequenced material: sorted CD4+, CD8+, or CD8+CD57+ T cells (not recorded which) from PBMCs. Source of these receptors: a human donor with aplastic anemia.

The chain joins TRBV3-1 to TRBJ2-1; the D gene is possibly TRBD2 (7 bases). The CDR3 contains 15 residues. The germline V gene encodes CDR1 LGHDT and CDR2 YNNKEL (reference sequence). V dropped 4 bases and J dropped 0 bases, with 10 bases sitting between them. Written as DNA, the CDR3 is TGTGCCAGCAGCCTGCGGGGGCTCTCCTACAATGAGCAGTTCTTC. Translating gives CASSLRGLSYNEQFF.

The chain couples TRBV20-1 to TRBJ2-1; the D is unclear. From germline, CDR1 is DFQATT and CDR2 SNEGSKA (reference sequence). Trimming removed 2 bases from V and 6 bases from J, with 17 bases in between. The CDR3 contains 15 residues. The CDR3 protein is CSARMVEIIINEQFF. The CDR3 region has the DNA TGCAGTGCTAGAATGGTGGAAATAATCATCAATGAGCAGTTCTTC.

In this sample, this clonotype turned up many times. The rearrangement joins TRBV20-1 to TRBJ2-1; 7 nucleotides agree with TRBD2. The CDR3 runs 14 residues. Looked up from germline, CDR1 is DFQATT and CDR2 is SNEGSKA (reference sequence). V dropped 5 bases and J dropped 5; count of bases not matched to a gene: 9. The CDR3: CSAPWGGNNNEQFF. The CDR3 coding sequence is TGCAGTGCTCCCTGGGGGGGGAACAACAATGAGCAGTTCTTC.

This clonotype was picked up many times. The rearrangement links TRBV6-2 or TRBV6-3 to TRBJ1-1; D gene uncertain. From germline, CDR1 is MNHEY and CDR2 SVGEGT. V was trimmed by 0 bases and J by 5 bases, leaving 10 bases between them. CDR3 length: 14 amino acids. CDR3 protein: CASSYSGPGTEAFF. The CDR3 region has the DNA TGTGCCAGCAGTTACTCTGGACCGGGTACTGAAGCTTTCTTT.

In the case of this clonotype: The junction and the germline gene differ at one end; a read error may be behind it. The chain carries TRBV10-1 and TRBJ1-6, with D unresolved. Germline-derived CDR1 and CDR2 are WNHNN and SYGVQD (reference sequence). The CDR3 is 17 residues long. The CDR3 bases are TGTGCCATCAGTGAGGTTTACAGAAGCTCCTATAATTCACCCCTCCACTTT. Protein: CAISEVYRSSYNSPLHF.

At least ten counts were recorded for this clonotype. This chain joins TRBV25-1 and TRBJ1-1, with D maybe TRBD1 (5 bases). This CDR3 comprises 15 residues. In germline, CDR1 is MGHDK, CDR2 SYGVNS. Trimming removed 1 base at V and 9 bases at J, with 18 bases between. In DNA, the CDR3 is TGTGCCAGCAGTGAATTAGGCAGGGTGAAAGGTCAAGCTTTCTTT. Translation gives CASSELGRVKGQAFF.

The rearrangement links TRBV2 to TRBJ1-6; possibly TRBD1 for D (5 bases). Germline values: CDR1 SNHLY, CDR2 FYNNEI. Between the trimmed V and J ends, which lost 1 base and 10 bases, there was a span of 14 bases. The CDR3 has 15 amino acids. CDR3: CASSEEGQGDSPLHF. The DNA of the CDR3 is TGTGCCAGCAGTGAAGAAGGCCAGGGCGACTCACCCCTCCACTTT.

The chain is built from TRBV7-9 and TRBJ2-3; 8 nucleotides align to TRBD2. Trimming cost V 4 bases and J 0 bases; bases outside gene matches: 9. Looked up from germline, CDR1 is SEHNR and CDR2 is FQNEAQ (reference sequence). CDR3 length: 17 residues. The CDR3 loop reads CASSSRASGFSTDTQYF. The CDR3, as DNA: TGTGCCAGCAGCTCGAGAGCTAGCGGGTTTAGCACAGATACGCAGTATTTT.

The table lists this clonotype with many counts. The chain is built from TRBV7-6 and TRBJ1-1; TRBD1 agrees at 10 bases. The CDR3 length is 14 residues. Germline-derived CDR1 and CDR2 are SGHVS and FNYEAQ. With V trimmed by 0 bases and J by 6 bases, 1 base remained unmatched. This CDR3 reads CASSLADRGPEAFF. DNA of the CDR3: TGTGCCAGCAGCTTAGCCGACAGGGGGCCTGAAGCTTTCTTT.

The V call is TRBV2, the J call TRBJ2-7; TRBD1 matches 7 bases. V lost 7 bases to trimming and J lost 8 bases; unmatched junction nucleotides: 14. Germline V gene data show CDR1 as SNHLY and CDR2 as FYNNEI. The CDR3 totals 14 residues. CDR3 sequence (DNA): TGTGCCAGCACAAGGGACAGTGGTTTGGGACAGCAGTACTTC. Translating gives CASTRDSGLGQQYF. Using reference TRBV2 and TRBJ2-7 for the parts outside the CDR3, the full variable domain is EPEVTQTPSHQVTQMGQEVILRCVPISNHLYFYWYRQILGQKVEFLVSFYNNEISEKSEIFDDQFSVERPDGSNFTLKIRSTKLEDSAMYFCASTRDSGLGQQYFGPGTRLTVT.

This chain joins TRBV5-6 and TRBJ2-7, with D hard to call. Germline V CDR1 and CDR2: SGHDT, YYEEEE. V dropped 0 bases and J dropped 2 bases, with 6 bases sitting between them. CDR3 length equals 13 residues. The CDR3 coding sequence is TGTGCCAGCAGCTTGGGGGCAGCCTACGAGCAGTACTTC. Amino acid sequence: CASSLGAAYEQYF.

The CDR3: CASSLVEGAWDEQYF. CDR3 DNA sequence: TGCGCCAGCAGCTTGGTGGAGGGGGCCTGGGACGAGCAGTACTTC. The V call is TRBV5-1, the J call TRBJ2-7, with D perhaps TRBD1 (7 bases). The CDR3 sequence is 15 residues long. V lost 0 bases, J lost 5 bases, and 15 bases lay in between. Germline values: CDR1 SGHRS, CDR2 YFSETQ.

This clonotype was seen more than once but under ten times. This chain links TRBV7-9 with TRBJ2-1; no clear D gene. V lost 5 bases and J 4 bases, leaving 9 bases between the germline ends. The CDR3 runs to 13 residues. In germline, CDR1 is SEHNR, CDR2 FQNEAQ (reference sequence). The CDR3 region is CASSLENYNEQFF. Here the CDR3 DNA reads TGTGCCAGCAGCCTGGAGAATTACAATGAGCAGTTCTTC.

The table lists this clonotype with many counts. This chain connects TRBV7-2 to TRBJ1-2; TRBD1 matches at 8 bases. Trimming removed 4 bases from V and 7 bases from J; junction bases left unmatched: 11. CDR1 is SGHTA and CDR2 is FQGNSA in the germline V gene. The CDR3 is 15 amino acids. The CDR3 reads CASSSSRTGLGGYTF. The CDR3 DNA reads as TGTGCCAGCAGCTCCTCTAGGACAGGGTTGGGTGGCTACACCTTC.

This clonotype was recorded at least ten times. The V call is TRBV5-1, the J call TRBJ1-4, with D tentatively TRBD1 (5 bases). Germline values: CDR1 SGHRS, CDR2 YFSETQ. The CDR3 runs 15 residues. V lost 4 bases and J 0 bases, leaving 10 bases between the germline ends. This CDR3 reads CASSARVATNEKLFF. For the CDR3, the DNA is TGCGCCAGCAGCGCCAGGGTTGCAACTAATGAAAAACTGTTTTTT. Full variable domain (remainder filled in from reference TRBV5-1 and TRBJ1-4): KAGVTQTPRYLIKTRGQQVTLSCSPISGHRSVSWYQQTPGQGLQFLFEYFSETQRNKGNFPGRFSGRQFSNSRSEMNVSTLELGDSALYLCASSARVATNEKLFFGSGTQLSVL.

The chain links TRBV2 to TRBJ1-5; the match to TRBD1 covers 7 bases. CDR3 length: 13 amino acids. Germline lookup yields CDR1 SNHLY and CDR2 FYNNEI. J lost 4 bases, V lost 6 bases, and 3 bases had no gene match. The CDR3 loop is CASRGTVNQPQHF. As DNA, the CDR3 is TGTGCCAGCAGAGGGACAGTAAATCAGCCCCAGCATTTT.

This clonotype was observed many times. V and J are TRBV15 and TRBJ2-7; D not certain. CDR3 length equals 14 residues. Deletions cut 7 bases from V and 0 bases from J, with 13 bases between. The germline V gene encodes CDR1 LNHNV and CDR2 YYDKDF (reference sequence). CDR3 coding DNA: TGTGCCACCACCCCCCTAACTGGCTCCTACGAGCAGTACTTC. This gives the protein CATTPLTGSYEQYF.

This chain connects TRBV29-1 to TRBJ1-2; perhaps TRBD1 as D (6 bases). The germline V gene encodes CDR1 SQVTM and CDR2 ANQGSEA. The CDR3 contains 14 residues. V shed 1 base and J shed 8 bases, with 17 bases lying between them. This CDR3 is CSVEANLRGSGYTF. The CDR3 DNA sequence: TGCAGCGTTGAAGCAAACTTAAGGGGGAGCGGCTACACCTTC. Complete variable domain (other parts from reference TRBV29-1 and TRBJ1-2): SAVISQKPSRDICQRGTSLTIQCQVDSQVTMMFWYRQQPGQSLTLIATANQGSEATYESGFVIDKFPISRPNLTFSTLTVSNMSPEDSSIYLCSVEANLRGSGYTFGSGTRLTVV.

The CDR3, as DNA: TGCAGTGCTTCGACAGGGTCCAGCGACACTGAAGCTTTCTTT. The encoded protein is CSASTGSSDTEAFF. The V gene is TRBV20-1, the J gene TRBJ1-1, with 7 bases aligning to TRBD1. Unmatched junction bases numbered 9, after V lost 5 bases and J lost 3 bases. Germline CDR1 DFQATT, CDR2 SNEGSKA (reference sequence). The CDR3 runs 14 residues.

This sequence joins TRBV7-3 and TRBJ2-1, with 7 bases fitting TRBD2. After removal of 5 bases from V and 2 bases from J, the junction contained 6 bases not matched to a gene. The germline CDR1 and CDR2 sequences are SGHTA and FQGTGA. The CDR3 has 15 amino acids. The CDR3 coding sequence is TGTGCCAGCAGCCCGGAGCGGGGAGCCTACAATGAGCAGTTCTTC. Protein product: CASSPERGAYNEQFF. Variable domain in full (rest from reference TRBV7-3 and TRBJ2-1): GAGVSQTPSNKVTEKGKYVELRCDPISGHTALYWYRQSLGQGPEFLIYFQGTGAADDSGLPNDRFFAVRPEGSVSTLKIQRTERGDSAVYLCASSPERGAYNEQFFGPGTRLTVL.

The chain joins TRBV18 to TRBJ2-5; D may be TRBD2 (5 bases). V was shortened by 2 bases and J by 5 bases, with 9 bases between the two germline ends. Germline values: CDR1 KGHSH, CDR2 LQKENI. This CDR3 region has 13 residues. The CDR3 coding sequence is TGTGCCAGCTCACCATCTAGCAGGGAGACCCAGTACTTC. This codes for CASSPSSRETQYF.

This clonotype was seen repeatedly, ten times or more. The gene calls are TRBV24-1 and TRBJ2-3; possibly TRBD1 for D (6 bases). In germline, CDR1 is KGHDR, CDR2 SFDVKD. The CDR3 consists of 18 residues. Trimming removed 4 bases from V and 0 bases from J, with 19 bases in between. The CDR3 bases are TGTGCCACCAGTGACCGACCAGCGGACAGTGCTAGCACAGATACGCAGTATTTT. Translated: CATSDRPADSASTDTQYF.

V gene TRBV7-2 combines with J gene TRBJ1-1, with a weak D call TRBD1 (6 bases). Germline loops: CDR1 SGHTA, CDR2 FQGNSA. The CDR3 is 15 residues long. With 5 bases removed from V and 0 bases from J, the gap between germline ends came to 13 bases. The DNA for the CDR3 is TGTGCCAGCAGCGATACAGGGTTTATGAACACTGAAGCTTTCTTT. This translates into CASSDTGFMNTEAFF.

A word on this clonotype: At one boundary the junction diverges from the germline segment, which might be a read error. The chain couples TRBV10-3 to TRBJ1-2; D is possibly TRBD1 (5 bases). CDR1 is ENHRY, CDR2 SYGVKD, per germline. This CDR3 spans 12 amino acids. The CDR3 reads CAISGWDYSYTF. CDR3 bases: TGTGCCATCAGTGGCTGGGACTATAGCTACACCTTC.

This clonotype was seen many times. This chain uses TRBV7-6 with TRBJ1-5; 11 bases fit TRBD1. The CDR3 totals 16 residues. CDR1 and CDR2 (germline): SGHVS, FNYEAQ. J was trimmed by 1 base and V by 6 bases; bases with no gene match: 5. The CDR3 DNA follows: TGTGCCAGCAGTCTTGGACAGGGGGCGAGCAATCAGCCCCAGCATTTT. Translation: CASSLGQGASNQPQHF.